This TCR beta chain appears in the sequencing data of a study of persistence of HIV-infected CD4 T cells. Study background: Multiple blood draws of up to about 200 mL, except a couple of donors with single leukapheresis.

Overlapping HIV-1 Gag 15-mer peptides at 0.85 to 1 ug per peptide per mL were used. Sorted nonresponding memory CD4+ T cells were CD40L-negative, CD69-negative, CD45RO-high. About this clone itself: Its antigen remains unknown.

Germline V gene sequence: CDR1 MNHNS, CDR2 SASEGT. The V and J ends lost 2 bases and 10 bases respectively, with 14 bases between them. The CDR3 totals 13 residues. The immunoSEQ assay was version 4, run in survey mode. The data were produced by immunoSEQ multiplex PCR, yet TCRdb's version contains in-frame clones alone and is incomplete. The data show 36,000 or so clones, approximately 85% seen once. J is TRBJ1-1 and V is TRBV6-1; perhaps TRBD1 as D (5 bases). Sequences were derived from cultured CD4+ T cells from PBMCs, sampled from a patient who received antiretroviral therapy. This TCR was sampled from an adult with HIV. The donor label of this sample is uncertain. The CDR3 loop reads CASSEHRPAVAFF. In DNA, the CDR3 is TGTGCCAGCAGTGAACACAGGCCTGCGGTAGCTTTCTTT.